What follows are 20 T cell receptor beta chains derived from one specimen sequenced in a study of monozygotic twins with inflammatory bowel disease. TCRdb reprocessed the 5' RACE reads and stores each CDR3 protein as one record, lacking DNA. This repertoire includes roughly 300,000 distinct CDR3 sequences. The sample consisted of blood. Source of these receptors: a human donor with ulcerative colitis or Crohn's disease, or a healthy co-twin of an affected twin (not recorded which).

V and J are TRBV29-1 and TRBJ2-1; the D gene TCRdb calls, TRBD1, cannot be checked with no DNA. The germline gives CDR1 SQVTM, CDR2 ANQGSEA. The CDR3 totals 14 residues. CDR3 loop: CSVAGGQGDNEQFF.

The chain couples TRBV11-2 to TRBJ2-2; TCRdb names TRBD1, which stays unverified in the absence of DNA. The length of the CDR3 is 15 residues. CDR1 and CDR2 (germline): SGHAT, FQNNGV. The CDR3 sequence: CASSSRGGRTGELFF.

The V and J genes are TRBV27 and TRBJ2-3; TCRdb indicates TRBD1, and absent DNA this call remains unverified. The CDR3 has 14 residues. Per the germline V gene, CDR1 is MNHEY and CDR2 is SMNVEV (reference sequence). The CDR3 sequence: CASSSRTGGYTQYF.

The CDR3 reads CASSTAGGYSYNEQFF. The chain links TRBV7-9 to TRBJ2-1; checking the TCRdb D call of TRBD1 is not possible without DNA. Germline V gene lookup returns CDR1 SEHNR and CDR2 FQNEAQ (reference sequence). This CDR3 is 16 amino acids long.

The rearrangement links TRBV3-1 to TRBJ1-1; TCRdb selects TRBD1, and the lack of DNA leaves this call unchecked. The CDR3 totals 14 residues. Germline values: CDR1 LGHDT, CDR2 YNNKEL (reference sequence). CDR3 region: CASSQEGKGTEAFF.

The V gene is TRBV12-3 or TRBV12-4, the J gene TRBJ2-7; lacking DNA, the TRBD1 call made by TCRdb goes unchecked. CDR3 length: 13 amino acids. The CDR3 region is CASTRTGSAEQYF.

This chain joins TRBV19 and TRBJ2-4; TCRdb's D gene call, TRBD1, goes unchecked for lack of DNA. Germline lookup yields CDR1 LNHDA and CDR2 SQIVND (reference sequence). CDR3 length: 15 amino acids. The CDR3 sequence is CASSNPGVFKNIQYF.

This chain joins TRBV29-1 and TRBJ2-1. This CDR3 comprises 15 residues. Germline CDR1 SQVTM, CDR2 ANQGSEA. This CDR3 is CSVEGRGSSYNEQFF.

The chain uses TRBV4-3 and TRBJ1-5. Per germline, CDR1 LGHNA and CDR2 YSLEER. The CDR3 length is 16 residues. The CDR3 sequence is CASSQDFGQPNQPQHF.

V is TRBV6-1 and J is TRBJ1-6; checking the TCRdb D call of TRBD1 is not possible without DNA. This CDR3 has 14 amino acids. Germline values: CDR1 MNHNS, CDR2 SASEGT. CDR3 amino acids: CASSPGTYNSPLHF.

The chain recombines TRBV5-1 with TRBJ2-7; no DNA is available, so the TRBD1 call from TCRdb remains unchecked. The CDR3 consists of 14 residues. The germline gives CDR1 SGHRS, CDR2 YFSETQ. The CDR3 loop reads CASSLLTGGYEQYF. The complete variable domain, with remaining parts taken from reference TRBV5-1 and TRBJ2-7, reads KAGVTQTPRYLIKTRGQQVTLSCSPISGHRSVSWYQQTPGQGLQFLFEYFSETQRNKGNFPGRFSGRQFSNSRSEMNVSTLELGDSALYLCASSLLTGGYEQYFGPGTRLTVT.

This CDR3 reads CASSLSSRRFHF. The V gene is TRBV7-2, the J gene TRBJ1-6. The length of the CDR3 is 12 residues. Germline lookup yields CDR1 SGHTA and CDR2 FQGNSA.

The CDR3 reads CASSQDRLAGVNEQFF. V usage is TRBV4-3 and J usage is TRBJ2-1; the D call from TCRdb, TRBD2, cannot be confirmed without DNA. The CDR3 runs 16 residues. CDR1 and CDR2 from the germline V gene are LGHNA and YSLEER.

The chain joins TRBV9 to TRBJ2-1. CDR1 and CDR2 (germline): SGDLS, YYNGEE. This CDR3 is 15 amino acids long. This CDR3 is CASSPSTTAYNEQFF.

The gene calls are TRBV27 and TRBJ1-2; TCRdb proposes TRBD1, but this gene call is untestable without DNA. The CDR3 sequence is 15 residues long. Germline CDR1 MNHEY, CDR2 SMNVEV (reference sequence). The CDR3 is CASSFGTPGRSGYTF.

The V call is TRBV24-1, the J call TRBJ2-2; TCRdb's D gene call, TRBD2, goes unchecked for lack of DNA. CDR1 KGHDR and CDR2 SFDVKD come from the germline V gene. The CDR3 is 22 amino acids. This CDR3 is CATSDKTPGLAGIRRNTGELFF.

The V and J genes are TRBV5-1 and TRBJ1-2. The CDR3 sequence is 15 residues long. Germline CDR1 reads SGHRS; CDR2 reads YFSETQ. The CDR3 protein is CASSFNPEPARGYTF.

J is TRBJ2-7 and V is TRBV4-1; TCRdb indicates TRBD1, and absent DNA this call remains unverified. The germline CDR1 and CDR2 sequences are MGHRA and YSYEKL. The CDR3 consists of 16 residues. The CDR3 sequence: CASSHHMTGGSYEQYF.

CDR3: CASSPSGTDYSGANVLTF. The chain couples TRBV23-1 to TRBJ2-6; the D call of TRBD2 rests on TCRdb alone, since no DNA is present to check it. TRBV23-1 counts as an open reading frame of uncertain function. CDR3 length: 18 residues.

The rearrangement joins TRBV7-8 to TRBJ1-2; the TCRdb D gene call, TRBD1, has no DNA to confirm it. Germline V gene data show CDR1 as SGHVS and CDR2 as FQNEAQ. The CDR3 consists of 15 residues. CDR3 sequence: CASSLDYGGTYGYTF.